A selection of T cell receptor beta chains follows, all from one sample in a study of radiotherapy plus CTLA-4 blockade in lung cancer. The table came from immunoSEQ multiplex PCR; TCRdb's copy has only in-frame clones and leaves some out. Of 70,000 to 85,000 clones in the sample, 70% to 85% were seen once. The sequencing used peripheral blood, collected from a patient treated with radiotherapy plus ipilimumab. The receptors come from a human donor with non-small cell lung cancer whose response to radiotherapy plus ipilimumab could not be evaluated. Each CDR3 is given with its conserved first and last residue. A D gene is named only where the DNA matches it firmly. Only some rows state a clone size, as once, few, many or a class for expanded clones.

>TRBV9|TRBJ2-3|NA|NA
CASSVGVSGAGATDTQYF
TGTGCCAGCAGCGTAGGTGTGAGTGGGGCAGGCGCCACAGATACGCAGTATTTT
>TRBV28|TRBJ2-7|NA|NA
CVIRGTLGEQYF
TGTGTCATTCGGGGGACCCTCGGCGAGCAGTACTTC
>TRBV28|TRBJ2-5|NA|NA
CASTPTGIQRGFQETQYF
TGTGCCAGCACCCCGACAGGGATCCAGCGGGGGTTTCAAGAGACCCAGTACTTC
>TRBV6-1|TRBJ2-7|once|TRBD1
CASRPGQGAYEQYF
TGTGCCAGCAGGCCGGGACAGGGGGCCTACGAGCAGTACTTC
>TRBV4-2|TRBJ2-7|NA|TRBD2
CASSQDMLAGSYEQYF
TGTGCCAGCAGCCAAGATATGCTAGCGGGGTCCTACGAGCAGTACTTC
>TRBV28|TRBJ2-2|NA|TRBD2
CASTKAGAYTGELFF
TGTGCCAGCACCAAAGCGGGGGCCTACACCGGGGAGCTGTTTTTT
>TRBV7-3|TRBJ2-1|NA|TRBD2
CASSQLAGGTYNEQFF
TGTGCCAGCAGCCAACTAGCGGGAGGGACCTACAATGAGCAGTTCTTC
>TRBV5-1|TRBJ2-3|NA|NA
CASSFGEAGTDTQYF
TGCGCCAGCAGCTTCGGAGAGGCGGGCACAGATACGCAGTATTTT
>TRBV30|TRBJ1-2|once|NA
CAWTSLGRAPYGYTF
TGTGCCTGGACTAGCCTTGGACGGGCCCCCTATGGCTACACCTTC
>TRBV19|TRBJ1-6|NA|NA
CASSIGLGGYNSPLHF
TGTGCCAGTAGTATTGGCCTAGGGGGCTATAATTCACCCCTCCACTTT
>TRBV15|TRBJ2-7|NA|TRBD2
CATSRGGGTSYEQYF
TGTGCCACCAGCAGAGGAGGGGGGACTAGCTACGAGCAGTACTTC
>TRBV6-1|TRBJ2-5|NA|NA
CASSEGTTMYQETQYF
TGTGCCAGCAGTGAAGGGACTACCATGTACCAAGAGACCCAGTACTTC
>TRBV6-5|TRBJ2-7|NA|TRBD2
CASSVLAGRVDEQYF
TGTGCCAGCAGTGTACTAGCGGGCAGGGTTGACGAGCAGTACTTC
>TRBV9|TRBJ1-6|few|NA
CASSVGPGNSPLHF
TGTGCCAGCAGCGTAGGACCGGGGAATTCACCCCTCCACTTT
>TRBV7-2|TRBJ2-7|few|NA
CASSLGGGREYF
TGTGCCAGCAGCTTAGGGGGGGGCCGGGAGTACTTC
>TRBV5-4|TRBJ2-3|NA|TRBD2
CASSFRLLAGTDTQYF
TGTGCCAGCAGCTTTAGGTTGCTAGCGGGGACAGATACGCAGTATTTT
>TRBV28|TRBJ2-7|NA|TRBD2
CASEGASGGYEQYF
TGTGCCAGCGAGGGGGCTAGCGGGGGTTACGAGCAGTACTTC
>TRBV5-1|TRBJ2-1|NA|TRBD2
CASSLVGGLAGAEQFF
TGCGCCAGCAGCTTGGTAGGGGGACTAGCGGGAGCTGAGCAGTTCTTC
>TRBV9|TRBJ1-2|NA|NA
CASSVALTGRYGYTF
TGTGCCAGCAGCGTAGCTTTGACAGGCCGCTATGGCTACACCTTC
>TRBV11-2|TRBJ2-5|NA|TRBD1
CASSRQGFGETQYF
TGTGCCAGCAGCCGACAGGGATTCGGAGAGACCCAGTACTTC
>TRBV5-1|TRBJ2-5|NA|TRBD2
CASSLQGLAVQETQYF
TGCGCCAGCAGCTTGCAGGGACTAGCGGTACAAGAGACCCAGTACTTC
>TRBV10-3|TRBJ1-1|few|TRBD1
CAIGGQGMNTEAFF
TGTGCCATCGGGGGACAGGGGATGAACACTGAAGCTTTCTTT
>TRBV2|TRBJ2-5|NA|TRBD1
CASSTTGGGWETQYF
TGTGCCAGCAGTACCACAGGGGGCGGATGGGAGACCCAGTACTTC
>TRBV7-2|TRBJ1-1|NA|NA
CASSRQVAPEAFF
TGTGCCAGCAGCCGACAAGTCGCCCCTGAAGCTTTCTTT
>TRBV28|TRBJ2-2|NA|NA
CASSLFTLAGDGELFF
TGTGCCAGCAGTTTATTTACGCTGGCCGGGGACGGGGAGCTGTTTTTT
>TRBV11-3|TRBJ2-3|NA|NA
CASSSGLTLGTQYF
TGTGCCAGCAGCTCCGGACTGACCCTCGGTACGCAGTATTTT
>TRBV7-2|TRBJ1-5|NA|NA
CASSLVGGWGQPQHF
TGTGCCAGCAGCTTAGTTGGGGGGTGGGGTCAGCCCCAGCATTTT
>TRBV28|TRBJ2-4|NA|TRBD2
CASSDRGLAGNIQYF
TGTGCCAGCAGTGACCGAGGACTAGCGGGAAACATTCAGTACTTC
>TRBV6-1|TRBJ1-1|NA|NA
CASSAGQNTEAFF
TGTGCCAGCAGTGCAGGCCAGAACACTGAAGCTTTCTTT
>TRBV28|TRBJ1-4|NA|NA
CASSFPTYINEKLFF
TGTGCCAGCAGTTTTCCAACCTATATTAATGAAAAACTGTTTTTT
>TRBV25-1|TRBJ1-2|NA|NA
CASSDPLTGYTF
TGTGCCAGCAGTGACCCCCTGACAGGTTACACCTTC
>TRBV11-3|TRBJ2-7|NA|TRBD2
CASSQSGAGGYEQYF
TGTGCCAGCAGCCAATCGGGGGCGGGGGGCTACGAGCAGTACTTC
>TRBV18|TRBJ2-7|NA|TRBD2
CASSPSGGSPYEQYF
TGTGCCAGCTCACCGAGCGGGGGGAGCCCCTACGAGCAGTACTTC
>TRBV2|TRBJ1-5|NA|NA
CASTRLGEGNQPQHF
TGTGCCAGCACCAGACTGGGTGAGGGCAATCAGCCCCAGCATTTT
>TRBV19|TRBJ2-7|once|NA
CASSTQQGGYEQYF
TGTGCCAGTAGTACCCAACAGGGAGGGTACGAGCAGTACTTC
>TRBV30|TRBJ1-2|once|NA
CAWKRDIYGYTF
TGTGCCTGGAAAAGGGACATCTATGGCTACACCTTC
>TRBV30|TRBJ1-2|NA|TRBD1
CAWGDRGFDGYTF
TGTGCCTGGGGGGACAGGGGGTTTGATGGCTACACCTTC
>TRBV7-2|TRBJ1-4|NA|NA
CASSFGWAGVWSNEKLFF
TGTGCCAGCAGCTTCGGATGGGCAGGGGTCTGGTCTAATGAAAAACTGTTTTTT
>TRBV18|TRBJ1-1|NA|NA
CASSPPNPGENTEAFF
TGTGCCAGCTCACCACCGAATCCAGGGGAGAACACTGAAGCTTTCTTT
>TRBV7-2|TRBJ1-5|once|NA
CASSSDRNQPQHF
TGTGCCAGCAGCTCGGACAGAAATCAGCCCCAGCATTTT
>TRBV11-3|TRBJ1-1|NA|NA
CASSSTTGGTEAFF
TGTGCCAGCAGCTCGACGACAGGAGGCACTGAAGCTTTCTTT
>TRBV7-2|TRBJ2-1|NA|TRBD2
CASSSFLAGSGEQFF
TGTGCCAGCAGCTCTTTCCTAGCGGGGTCGGGTGAGCAGTTCTTC
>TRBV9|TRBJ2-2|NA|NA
CASKPTGSSTGELFF
TGTGCCAGCAAACCCACAGGAAGTTCGACCGGGGAGCTGTTTTTT
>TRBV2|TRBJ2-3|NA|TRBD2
CASSGLGGGARTDTQYF
TGTGCCAGCAGTGGTCTAGGCGGGGGGGCCCGCACAGATACGCAGTATTTT
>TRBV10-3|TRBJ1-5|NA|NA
CATGLPQHF
TGTGCCACCGGTCTGCCCCAGCATTTT
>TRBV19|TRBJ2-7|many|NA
CASSIQNTYEQYF
TGTGCCAGTAGTATCCAAAACACCTACGAGCAGTACTTC
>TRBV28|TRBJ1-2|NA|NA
CASSLLTVASYTF
TGTGCCAGCAGTCTGCTGACAGTCGCGAGCTACACCTTC
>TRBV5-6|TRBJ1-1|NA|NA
CASSFFNGMNTEAFF
TGTGCCAGCAGCTTTTTTAACGGTATGAACACTGAAGCTTTCTTT
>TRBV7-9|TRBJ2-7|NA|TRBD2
CASSLTTGTRSSYEQYF
TGTGCCAGCAGCCTAACCACCGGGACTAGGAGCTCCTACGAGCAGTACTTC
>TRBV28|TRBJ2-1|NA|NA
CASRQGPSSYNEQFF
TGTGCCAGCAGGCAGGGCCCAAGCTCCTACAATGAGCAGTTCTTC
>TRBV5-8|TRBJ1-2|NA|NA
CASSLDRQTNGYTF
TGTGCCAGCAGCTTAGACCGACAGACGAACGGCTACACCTTC